This T cell receptor (beta chain) was retrieved from a study of T cells in Graves' hyperthyroidism and ophthalmopathy. Trimming stripped 4 bases from V and 0 bases from J, with 13 bases between. CDR3 length: 15 amino acids. Germline V CDR1 and CDR2: SEHNR, FQNEAQ (reference sequence). Study conclusions and caveats: Most thyroid clonotypes that were expanded above 0.001 also turned up in blood.

TCR beta CDR3 region amplification was performed from RNA transcripts. HTBI primers were the set used in a first-round RT-PCR of the TCR CDR3. TCRdb itself ran the multiplex PCR reads through MiXCR, one entry per CDR3 protein. The sample consists of 500,000 to 700,000 distinct CDR3 sequences, approximately 15% of them appearing once. This clonotype has ten or more counts. Its target is not known. Absent ophthalmopathy progression within 18 months defined stable Graves' hyperthyroidism. The source is a woman in her late teens or twenties with Graves' hyperthyroidism. This chain links TRBV7-9 with TRBJ2-7; D may match TRBD1 or TRBD2 (6 bases each). The sequenced material came from blood. In DNA, the CDR3 is TGTGCCAGCAGCTCCGCGGGACAAAGCTCCTACGAGCAGTACTTC. Protein product: CASSSAGQSSYEQYF. The entire variable domain, with the rest obtained from reference TRBV7-9 and TRBJ2-7, is as follows: DTGVSQNPRHKITKRGQNVTFRCDPISEHNRLYWYRQTLGQGPEFLTYFQNEAQLEKSRLLSDRFSAERPKGSFSTLEIQRTEQGDSAMYLCASSSAGQSSYEQYFGPGTRLTVT.